This is a list of T cell receptor beta chains from one sample in a study of T cell responses to AZD1222 COVID-19 vaccine. Sequencing used immunoSEQ multiplex PCR; TCRdb keeps in-frame clones, though not all of them. The sample shows roughly 250,000 clones, approximately 95% of them seen only once. Sequenced here: peripheral blood, sampled on day 0 of AZD1222 vaccination. Receptors were obtained from an adult in good health. CDR3s leave out the opening cysteine and the closing phenylalanine or tryptophan. Size values are once, few and many counts, or a class for expanded clones, and some rows have none.

TRBJ2-7 - TRBV28 ASSLLILAGAQTYEQY
TRBJ1-1 few TRBV5-4 ASSLTGTENTEAF
TRBJ2-5 - TRBV5-1 ASSLEGQRGETQY
TRBJ1-2 once TRBV19 ASSPRSTIYT
TRBJ2-1 - TRBV14 ASSPMTSGAYNEQF
TRBJ2-5 - TRBV2 ASRDRIQETQY
TRBJ1-4 - TRBV28 ASTAGTGFEKLF
TRBJ1-3 few TRBV4-1 ASSQVVQGTSGNTIY
TRBJ2-5 - TRBV28 ASSFRLQEPKETQY
TRBJ1-3 once TRBV11-2 ASSLGQDFQPTSGNTIY
TRBJ2-3 - TRBV3-1/TRBV3-2 ASSQDLGLAGGRGADTQY
TRBJ1-3 - TRBV4-1 ASSQGQGGAGNTIY
TRBJ1-5 - TRBV7-9 ASSLAPGAGGNQPQH
TRBJ1-2 - TRBV19 ASSDPRGEGRDGYT
TRBJ1-1 - TRBV12-3/TRBV12-4 ASTLRGTEAF
TRBJ1-4 - TRBV7-9 ASSDWGGELF
TRBJ2-7 - TRBV3-1/TRBV3-2 ASSQWGPYEQY
TRBJ1-2 - TRBV5-6 ASSIRGADGYT
TRBJ1-1 - TRBV29-1 SVAPRMTNTEAF
TRBJ2-7 - TRBV15 ATSRDQGLAVYEQY